The clone carrying this T cell receptor (beta chain) was seen more than once but under ten times. This entry belongs to a study of T-cell reconstitution after alpha-beta-depleted transplantation in children. Unique molecular identifiers tagged the TCRbeta library. Using its own MiXCR run on the PCR reads, TCRdb lists one record per CDR3 protein. The sample gives a few hundred thousand distinct CDR3 sequences, 10% of which show up once; about 2.3% is in the top ten. Germline V gene sequence: CDR1 SGHVS, CDR2 FQNEAQ. Trimming took 1 base from V and 0 from J, leaving 6 bases between them. The CDR3 has 14 amino acids.

Sequencing used PBMCs from the stem cell graft donor, obtained from the stem cell graft. The J gene is TRBJ1-1, the V gene TRBV7-8; D not certain. The TCR was taken from a human donor who donated a stem cell graft to a child with acute lymphoblastic leukemia. The CDR3 here is CASSLDFVNTEAFF. Written as DNA, the CDR3 is TGTGCCAGCAGCTTAGACTTTGTGAACACTGAAGCTTTCTTT.